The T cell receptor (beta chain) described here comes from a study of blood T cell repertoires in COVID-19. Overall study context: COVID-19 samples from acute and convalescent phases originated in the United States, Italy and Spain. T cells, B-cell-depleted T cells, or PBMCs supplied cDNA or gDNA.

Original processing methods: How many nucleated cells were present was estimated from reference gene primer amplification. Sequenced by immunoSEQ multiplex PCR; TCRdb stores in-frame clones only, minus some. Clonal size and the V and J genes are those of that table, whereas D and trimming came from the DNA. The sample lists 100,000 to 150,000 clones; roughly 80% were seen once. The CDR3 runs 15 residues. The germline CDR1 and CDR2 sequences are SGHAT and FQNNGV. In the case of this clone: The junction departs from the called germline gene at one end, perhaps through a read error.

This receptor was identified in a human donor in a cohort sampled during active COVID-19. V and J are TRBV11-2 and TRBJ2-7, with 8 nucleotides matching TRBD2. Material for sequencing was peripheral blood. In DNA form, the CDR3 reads TGTGCCAGCAGCTCGGTTAGCGGGAACCCCTACGAGCAATACTTC. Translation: CASSSVSGNPYEQYF.